This T cell receptor beta chain was sequenced for a study of T-cell reconstitution after alpha-beta-depleted transplantation in children. Points from the study as a whole: TCRbeta diversity was high at day 60 in some patients (a result of surviving recipient T cells and thymic progenitors). Diversity and T-cell counts at one year after transplant derived mostly from new T cells.

For TCRbeta, the library was prepared with unique molecular identifiers. TCRdb analysed the PCR reads with MiXCR anew, one entry per CDR3 protein. The table has 250,000 to 300,000 distinct CDR3 sequences, 10% seen once. In the case of this clonotype: What it binds is unknown.

The CDR3 covers 13 residues. Trimming cost V 1 base and J 1 base, with 7 bases left between them. The germline gives CDR1 DFQATT, CDR2 SNEGSKA (reference sequence). Sequencing was performed on PBMCs, taken before TCRalphabeta/CD19-depleted stem cell transplant. The chain couples TRBV20-1 to TRBJ1-1, with D perhaps TRBD1 (5 bases). This sequence was found in a boy less than two years old with acute myeloid leukemia, due to receive a stem cell transplant. The CDR3 coding sequence is TGCAGTGCTAGAGGCGGGGGGAACACTGAAGCTTTCTTT. Its translation: CSARGGGNTEAFF.